The 2 T cell receptor beta chains below all came from one sample that was sequenced in a study of T-cell memory formation after mild COVID-19. TCRdb reprocessed the 5' RACE reads via MiXCR and lists one record per CDR3 protein. The sample contains hundreds of thousands of distinct CDR3 sequences, roughly 20% of which appear only once. The sequenced sample consisted of PBMCs or a T cell subset sorted from them (not recorded which). Receptors originate from an adult woman who had mild COVID-19 (a few samples of this study predate the infection). Cell type and time point are not known.

This clonotype was counted a few times. The rearrangement uses TRBV10-3 and TRBJ2-7; 9 nucleotides agree with TRBD1. CDR3 length: 12 residues. V shed 6 bases, J shed 4 bases, and the junction held 1 base outside the gene matches. Germline V gene lookup returns CDR1 ENHRY and CDR2 SYGVKD. This chain's CDR3 is CAIRQGAYEQYF. In nucleotides, the CDR3 is TGTGCCATCAGACAGGGGGCTTACGAGCAGTACTTC.

This clonotype was seen a few times. The chain links TRBV6-6 to TRBJ1-1, with TRBD1 as a possible D gene (6 bases). Germline V CDR1 and CDR2: MNHNY, SVGAGI (reference sequence). V was clipped by 0 bases and J by 5 bases, with 16 bases between them. CDR3 length: 16 residues. The CDR3 DNA sequence: TGTGCCAGCAGTTACTCCGGCAGGGGAAGGGTAACTGAAGCTTTCTTT. Translation gives CASSYSGRGRVTEAFF.